This T cell receptor beta chain was obtained from a study of T-cell memory formation after mild COVID-19 (dated by TCRdb to 2020 to 2022). Some background on the complete study: Most TCR sequence clusters were specific to one of the two donors. T-cell clones expanding and contracting after mild COVID-19 in a couple of donors were tracked by longitudinal TCRalpha and TCRbeta repertoire sequencing. The cohort comprised two young, previously healthy adult volunteers, one female and one male. Study-level results and caveats: Only two mild cases were covered in the study, and larger cohorts including severe cases with pre-infection samples were considered necessary. Whether the second-wave clones peaking on day 37 were SARS-CoV-2 specific was not confirmed. Clones contracting from day 15 to 85 had balanced CD4/CD8 phenotypes, while a second wave expanding from day 15 to 37 was biased towards CD4+. Contracting CD4+ clones were located mainly in the CM and EM memory subsets, whereas CD8+ clones were found to be enriched in EMRA. Some responding clones were detected in pre-infection memory, which suggested that pre-existing cross-reactive memory T cells had joined the SARS-CoV-2 response.

In this sample, this clonotype turned up a few times. Its antigen has not been determined. Base qualities are not provided; no much larger clone lies one nucleotide away. The reads were generated on an Illumina NovaSeq 6000. cDNA libraries for TCRalpha and TCRbeta were prepared by 5'RACE using constant-segment primers, with sample barcodes and unique molecular identifiers added. Trizol reagent was used to extract RNA from every sample. Amplification of the libraries took two PCR steps, and the second step added a second sample barcode plus Illumina TruSeq adapters. Sequencing of libraries was performed on an Illumina NovaSeq with 2 x 150 bp paired-end reads. As for how the authors treated the data: The reads were demultiplexed and collapsed into UMI-guided consensus sequences using migec v1.2.7. Using mixcr v2.1.11, UMI consensuses were aligned to TRA and TRB V and J templates and then assembled into clonotypes. A clonotype was counted as expanded or contracted only when both edgeR and NoisET called the clonotype significant, with the noise models trained on biological replicates. For edgeR calls, a false discovery rate-adjusted p below 0.01 and a log2 fold-change threshold of 1 were applied. PCA with hierarchical clustering of max-normalized trajectories of the 1000 most abundant clonotypes was used as exploratory dynamics analysis. Each responding clone was given a CD4 or CD8 phenotype based on the CD4+ and CD8+ repertoires, which had been sequenced separately. TCRdb trimmed the raw reads at Q25, called clones with MiXCR and kept productive beta chains. Rows are unified per CDR3 protein, each entry keeping the most common DNA and genes. TCRdb, not the original authors, processed these V and J calls. The sample includes more than 350,000 distinct CDR3 sequences, with 15% to 20% observed a single time. Of the sample, under 25% is held by the ten largest clones.

Ficoll-Paque density gradient centrifugation was used to isolate PBMCs. From a lookup of the germline V gene (reference sequence), CDR1 and CDR2 are SEHNR and FQNEAQ. Trimming removed 2 bases from V and 5 bases from J, leaving 9 bases between the germline ends. The CDR3 runs 13 residues from the cysteine to the phenylalanine. The kept DNA is CDR3 alone, 39 bases in frame from the first base. The sequence joins TRBV7-9 to TRBJ1-1, with TRBD1 tentatively as D gene (6 bases match). Sequencing was done on a sample of PBMCs or a T cell subset sorted from them (not recorded which). This clonotype was sampled from a man aged 18 to 29 who had mild COVID-19 (a few samples of this study predate the infection). The sample titles of this study are shuffled in the database, so cell type and time point are left out; the donor was told from shared clones. Here the CDR3 is given as CASSLKGETEAFF. The DNA sequence follows: TGTGCCAGCAGCTTAAAGGGGGAGACTGAAGCTTTCTTT.